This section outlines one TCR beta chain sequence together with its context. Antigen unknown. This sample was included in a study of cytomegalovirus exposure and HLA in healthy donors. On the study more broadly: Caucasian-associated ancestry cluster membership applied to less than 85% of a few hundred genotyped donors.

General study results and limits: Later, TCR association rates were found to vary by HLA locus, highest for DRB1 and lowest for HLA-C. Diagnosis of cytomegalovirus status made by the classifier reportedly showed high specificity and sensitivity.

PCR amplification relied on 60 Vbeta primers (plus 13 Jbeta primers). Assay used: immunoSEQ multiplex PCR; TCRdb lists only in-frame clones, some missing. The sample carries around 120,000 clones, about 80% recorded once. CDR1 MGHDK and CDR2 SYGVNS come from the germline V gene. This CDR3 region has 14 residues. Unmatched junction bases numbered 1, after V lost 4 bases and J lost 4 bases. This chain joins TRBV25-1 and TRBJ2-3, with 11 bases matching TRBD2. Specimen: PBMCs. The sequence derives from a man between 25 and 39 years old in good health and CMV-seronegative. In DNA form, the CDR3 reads TGTGCCAGCAGTGTAGCGGGAGGGGCAGATACGCAGTATTTT. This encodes CASSVAGGADTQYF.